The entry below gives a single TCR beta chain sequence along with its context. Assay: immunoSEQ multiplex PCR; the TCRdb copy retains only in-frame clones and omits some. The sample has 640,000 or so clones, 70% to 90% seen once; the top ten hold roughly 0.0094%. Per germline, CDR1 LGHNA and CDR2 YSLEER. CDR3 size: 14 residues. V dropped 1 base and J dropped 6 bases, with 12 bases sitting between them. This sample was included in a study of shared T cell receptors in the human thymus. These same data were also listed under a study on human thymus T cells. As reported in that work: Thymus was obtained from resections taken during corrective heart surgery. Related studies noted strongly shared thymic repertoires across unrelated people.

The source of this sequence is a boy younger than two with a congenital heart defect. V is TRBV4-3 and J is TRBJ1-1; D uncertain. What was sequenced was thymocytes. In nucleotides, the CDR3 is TGCGCCAGCAGCCAAGTAGAGGGTTTCGCTGAAGCTTTCTTT. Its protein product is CASSQVEGFAEAFF.